This T cell receptor (beta chain) was identified during a study of shared clonotypes between healthy human individuals. Study summary: Two women and a few men aged 18 to 49 made up the donors.

The V and J ends lost 0 bases and 0 bases respectively, with 9 bases between them. Per the germline V gene, CDR1 is LGHNA and CDR2 is YNFKEQ. The CDR3 is made up of 15 amino acids. As concerns this clone: Its cognate antigen is unknown.

Findings and limits, study-wide: Specimens sampled were limited to blood, with tissue repertoires likely differing.

TCRdb's copy holds only in-frame clones and misses some; the assay was immunoSEQ multiplex PCR. The data contain around 2,000,000 clones, roughly 94% of them singletons. Terminally differentiated effector memory CD45RA+ cells were excluded by CCR7 positive selection of CD45RO-negative cells. Input material: naive CD8+ T cells sorted from blood. The genes are TRBV4-2 and TRBJ2-7, with D perhaps matching TRBD1 (5 bases). The sequence derives from a man between 18 and 35 years old in good health. Here the CDR3 reads CASSQEQTGSYEQYF. CDR3 nucleotide sequence: TGTGCCAGCAGCCAAGAACAAACAGGCTCCTACGAGCAGTACTTC.